This T cell receptor beta chain stems from a study of shared clonotypes between healthy human individuals. CDR3 size: 15 residues. Trimming removed 6 bases at V and 0 bases at J, with 15 bases between. Per germline, CDR1 SGHVS and CDR2 FQNEAQ. Both subsets, CD45RA+ naive and CD45RA-negative memory, were split from the CD4+ cells. As for this clone: What it recognizes is unknown.

General study findings and limits: Sample collection involved blood only; tissue repertoires are likely different. Represented genetic and exposure-history diversity was restricted by having few donors.

DNA at 200 ng, tens of thousands of T cell genomes, went into sorted-subset replicate PCRs. The repertoire was sequenced with immunoSEQ multiplex PCR; TCRdb's copy has only in-frame clones and lacks some. Among around 2.1 million clones, approximately 94% were seen once, and the ten largest hold 0.13%. V usage is TRBV7-8 and J usage is TRBJ2-7; D may correspond to TRBD1 or TRBD2 (6 bases each). The sample comprised naive CD4+ T cells sorted from blood. Noted subset: CD45RA+ positively selected. The receptor comes from a man younger than 30 in good health. The CDR3 protein is CASRKRGGPSYEQYF. The CDR3, as DNA: TGTGCCAGCAGAAAGAGAGGGGGGCCCTCCTACGAGCAGTACTTC. Full variable domain (remainder filled in from reference TRBV7-8 and TRBJ2-7): GAGVSQSPRYKVAKRGQDVALRCDPISGHVSLFWYQQALGQGPEFLTYFQNEAQLDKSGLPSDRFFAERPEGSVSTLKIQRTQQEDSAVYLCASRKRGGPSYEQYFGPGTRLTVT.